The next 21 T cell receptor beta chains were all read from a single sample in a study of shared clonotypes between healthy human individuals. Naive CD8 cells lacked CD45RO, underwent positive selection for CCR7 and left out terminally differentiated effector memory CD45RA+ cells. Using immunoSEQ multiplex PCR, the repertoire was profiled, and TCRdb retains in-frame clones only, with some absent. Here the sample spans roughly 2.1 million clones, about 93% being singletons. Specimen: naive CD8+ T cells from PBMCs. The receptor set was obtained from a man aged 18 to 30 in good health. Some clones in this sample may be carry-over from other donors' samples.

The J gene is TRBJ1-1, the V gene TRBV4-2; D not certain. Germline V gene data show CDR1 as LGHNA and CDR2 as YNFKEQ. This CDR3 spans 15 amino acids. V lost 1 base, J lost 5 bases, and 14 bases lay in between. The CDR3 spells CASSQALSLETEAFF. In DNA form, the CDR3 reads TGTGCCAGCAGCCAAGCCCTAAGTTTGGAAACTGAAGCTTTCTTT.

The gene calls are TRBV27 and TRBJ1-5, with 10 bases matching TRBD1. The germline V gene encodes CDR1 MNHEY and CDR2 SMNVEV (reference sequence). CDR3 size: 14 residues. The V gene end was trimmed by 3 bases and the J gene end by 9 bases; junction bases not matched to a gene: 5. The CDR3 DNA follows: TGTGCCAGCAGTTTCGACAGGGGGCAGGGGCCCCAGCATTTT. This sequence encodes CASSFDRGQGPQHF.

The DNA for the CDR3 is TGTGCCAGCAGTTTCGGGGAACGGGACACTGAAGCTTTCTTT. It yields the protein CASSFGERDTEAFF. The rearrangement links TRBV27 to TRBJ1-1; no firm D call. The CDR3 contains 14 residues. The germline CDR1 and CDR2 sequences are MNHEY and SMNVEV (reference sequence). V was trimmed by 3 bases and J by 3 bases, leaving 11 bases between them.

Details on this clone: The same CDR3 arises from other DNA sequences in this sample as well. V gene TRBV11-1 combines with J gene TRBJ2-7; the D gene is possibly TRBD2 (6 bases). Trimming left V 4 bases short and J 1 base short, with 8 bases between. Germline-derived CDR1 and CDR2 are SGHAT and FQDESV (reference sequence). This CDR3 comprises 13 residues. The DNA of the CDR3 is TGTGCCAGCAGCTGGCGGGAATCCTACGAGCAGTACTTC. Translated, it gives CASSWRESYEQYF.

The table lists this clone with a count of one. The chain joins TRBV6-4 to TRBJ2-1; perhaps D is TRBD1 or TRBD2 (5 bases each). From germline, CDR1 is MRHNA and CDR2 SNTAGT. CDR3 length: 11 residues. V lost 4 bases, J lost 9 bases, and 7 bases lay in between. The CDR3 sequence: CASSVGGEQFF. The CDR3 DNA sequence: TGTGCCAGCAGTGTTGGGGGTGAGCAGTTCTTC.

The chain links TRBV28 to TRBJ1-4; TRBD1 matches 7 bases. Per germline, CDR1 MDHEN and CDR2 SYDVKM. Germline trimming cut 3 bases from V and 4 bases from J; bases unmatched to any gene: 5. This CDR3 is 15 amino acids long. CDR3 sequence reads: CASSLTGTVNEKLFF. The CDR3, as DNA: TGTGCCAGCAGTTTGACCGGGACAGTTAATGAAAAACTGTTTTTT.

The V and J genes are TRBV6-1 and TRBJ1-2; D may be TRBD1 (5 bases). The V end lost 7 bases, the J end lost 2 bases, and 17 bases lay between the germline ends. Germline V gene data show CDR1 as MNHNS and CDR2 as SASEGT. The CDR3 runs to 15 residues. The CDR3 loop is CASTSLGRGNYGYTF. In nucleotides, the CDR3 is TGTGCCAGCACCTCACTTGGCCGGGGGAACTATGGCTACACCTTC.

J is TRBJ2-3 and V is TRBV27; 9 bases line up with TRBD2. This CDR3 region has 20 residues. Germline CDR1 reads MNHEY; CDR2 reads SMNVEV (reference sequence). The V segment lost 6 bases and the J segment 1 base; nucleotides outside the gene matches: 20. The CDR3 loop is CASRPPPWREGLSGTDTQYF. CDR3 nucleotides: TGTGCCAGCAGACCCCCCCCTTGGCGGGAGGGCCTAAGTGGCACAGATACGCAGTATTTT.

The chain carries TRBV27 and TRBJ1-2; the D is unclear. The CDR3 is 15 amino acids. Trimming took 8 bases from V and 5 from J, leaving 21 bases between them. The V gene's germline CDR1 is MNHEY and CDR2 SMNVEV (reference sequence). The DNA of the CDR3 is TGTGCCAGCGGAACCCGTCCAGCCGGAACATATGGCTACACCTTC. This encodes CASGTRPAGTYGYTF.

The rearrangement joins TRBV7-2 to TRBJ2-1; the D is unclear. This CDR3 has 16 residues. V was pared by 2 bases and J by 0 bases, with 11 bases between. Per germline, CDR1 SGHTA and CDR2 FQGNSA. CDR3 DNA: TGTGCCAGCAGCTTAACGGGTAGAAACTCCTACAATGAGCAGTTCTTC. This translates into CASSLTGRNSYNEQFF.

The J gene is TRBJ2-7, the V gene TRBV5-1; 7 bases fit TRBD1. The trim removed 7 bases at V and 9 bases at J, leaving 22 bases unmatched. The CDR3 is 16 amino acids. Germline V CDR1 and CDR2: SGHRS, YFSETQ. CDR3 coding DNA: TGCGCCAGCGGCATGGACGGGGACAGCAGGATCGAGAGGCAGTACTTC. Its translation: CASGMDGDSRIERQYF. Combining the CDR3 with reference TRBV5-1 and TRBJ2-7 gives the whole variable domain KAGVTQTPRYLIKTRGQQVTLSCSPISGHRSVSWYQQTPGQGLQFLFEYFSETQRNKGNFPGRFSGRQFSNSRSEMNVSTLELGDSALYLCASGMDGDSRIERQYFGPGTRLTVT.

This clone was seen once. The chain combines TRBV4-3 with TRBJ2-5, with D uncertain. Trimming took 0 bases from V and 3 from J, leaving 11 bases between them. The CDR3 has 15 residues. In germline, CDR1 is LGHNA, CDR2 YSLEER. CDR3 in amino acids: CASSQERAKKETQYF. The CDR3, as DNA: TGCGCCAGCAGCCAAGAGAGAGCGAAGAAAGAGACCCAGTACTTC.

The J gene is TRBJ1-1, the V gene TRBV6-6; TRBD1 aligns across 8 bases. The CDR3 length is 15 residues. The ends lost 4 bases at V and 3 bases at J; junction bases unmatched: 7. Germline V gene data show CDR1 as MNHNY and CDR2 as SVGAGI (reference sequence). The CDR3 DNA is TGTGCCAGCAGTTCCCGGACAGGGACTCACACTGAAGCTTTCTTT. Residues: CASSSRTGTHTEAFF.

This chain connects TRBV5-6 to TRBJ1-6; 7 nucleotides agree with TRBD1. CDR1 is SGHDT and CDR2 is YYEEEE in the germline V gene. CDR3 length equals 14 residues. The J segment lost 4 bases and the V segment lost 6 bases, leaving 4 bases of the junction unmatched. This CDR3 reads CASTEQGYNSPLHF. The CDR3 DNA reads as TGTGCCAGCACTGAACAGGGGTATAATTCACCCCTCCACTTT.

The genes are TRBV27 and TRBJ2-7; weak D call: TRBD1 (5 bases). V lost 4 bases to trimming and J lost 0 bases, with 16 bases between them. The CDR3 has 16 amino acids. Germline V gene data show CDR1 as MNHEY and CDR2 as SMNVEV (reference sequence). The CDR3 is CASSSSNWGLSYEQYF. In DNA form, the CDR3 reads TGTGCCAGCAGTTCCTCAAATTGGGGCCTCTCCTACGAGCAGTACTTC.

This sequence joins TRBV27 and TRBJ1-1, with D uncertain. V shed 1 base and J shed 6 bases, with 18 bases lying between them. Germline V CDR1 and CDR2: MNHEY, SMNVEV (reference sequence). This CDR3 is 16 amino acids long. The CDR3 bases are TGTGCCAGCAGTTTATTACCTCCGTTCAGTCCCGCTGAAGCTTTCTTT. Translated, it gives CASSLLPPFSPAEAFF.

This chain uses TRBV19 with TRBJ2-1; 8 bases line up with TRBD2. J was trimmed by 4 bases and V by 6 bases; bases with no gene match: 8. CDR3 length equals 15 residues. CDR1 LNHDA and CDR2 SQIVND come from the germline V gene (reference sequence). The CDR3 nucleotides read TGTGCCAGTAGCTCGGGACTAGGGACGTACAATGAGCAGTTCTTC. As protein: CASSSGLGTYNEQFF.

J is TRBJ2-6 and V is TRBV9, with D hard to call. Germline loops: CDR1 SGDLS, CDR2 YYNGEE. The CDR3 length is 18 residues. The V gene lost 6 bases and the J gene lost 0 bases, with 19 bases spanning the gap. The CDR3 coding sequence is TGTGCCAGCAAGTCTTATGGGCAGCCGGGCTCTGGGGCCAACGTCCTGACTTTC. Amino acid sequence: CASKSYGQPGSGANVLTF.

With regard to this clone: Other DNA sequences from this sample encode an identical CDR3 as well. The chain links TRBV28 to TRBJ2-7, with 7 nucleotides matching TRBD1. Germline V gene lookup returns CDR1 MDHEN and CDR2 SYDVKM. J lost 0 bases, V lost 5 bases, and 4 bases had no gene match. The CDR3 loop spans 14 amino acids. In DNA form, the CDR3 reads TGTGCCAGCAGTCCGACAGGGCCCTCCTACGAGCAGTACTTC. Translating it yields CASSPTGPSYEQYF.

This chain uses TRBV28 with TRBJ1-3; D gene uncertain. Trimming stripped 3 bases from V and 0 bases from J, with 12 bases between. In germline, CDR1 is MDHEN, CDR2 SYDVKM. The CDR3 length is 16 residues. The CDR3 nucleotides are TGTGCCAGCAGTTTTAACTTCCGTCGCTCTGGAAACACCATATATTTT. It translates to CASSFNFRRSGNTIYF.

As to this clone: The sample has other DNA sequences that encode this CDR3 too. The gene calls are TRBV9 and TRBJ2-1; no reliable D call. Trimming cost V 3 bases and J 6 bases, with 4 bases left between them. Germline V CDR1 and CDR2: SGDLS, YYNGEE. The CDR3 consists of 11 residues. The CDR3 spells CASSAFNEQFF. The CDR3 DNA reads TGTGCCAGCAGCGCCTTCAATGAGCAGTTCTTC.